The TCR beta chain described here comes from a study of somatic mutations in cytotoxic T cells in rheumatoid arthritis. About the study: Right after diagnosis, and before any treatment had started, patient peripheral blood (under 33 ml EDTA) was drawn. Among the T-cell populations stained with V beta antibodies, some were separated by flow sorting at nearly 100% purity, including V beta1+ cells whose TCRB was sequenced.

Both CD4+ and CD8+ cells were separated through positive magnetic bead selection, and their purity was verified using flow cytometry. Sequencing was performed with immunoSEQ multiplex PCR; in TCRdb, only in-frame clones are kept and a portion is missing. The repertoire has about 14,000 clones, about 89% of them found once; the top ten carry more than 15%. This TCR derives from a man between 65 and 85 years old with rheumatoid arthritis. Sequenced input: CD4+ T cells sorted from blood.

CDR3 residues: CASSPQGAVNTGELFF. The CDR3 coding sequence is TGTGCCAGCAGTCCCCAGGGTGCTGTTAACACCGGGGAGCTGTTTTTT. The chain carries TRBV7-2 and TRBJ2-2; a possible D gene is TRBD1 (5 bases). The CDR3 length is 16 residues. From germline, CDR1 is SGHTA and CDR2 FQGNSA. Trimming removed 6 bases from V and 2 bases from J, with 16 bases in between.